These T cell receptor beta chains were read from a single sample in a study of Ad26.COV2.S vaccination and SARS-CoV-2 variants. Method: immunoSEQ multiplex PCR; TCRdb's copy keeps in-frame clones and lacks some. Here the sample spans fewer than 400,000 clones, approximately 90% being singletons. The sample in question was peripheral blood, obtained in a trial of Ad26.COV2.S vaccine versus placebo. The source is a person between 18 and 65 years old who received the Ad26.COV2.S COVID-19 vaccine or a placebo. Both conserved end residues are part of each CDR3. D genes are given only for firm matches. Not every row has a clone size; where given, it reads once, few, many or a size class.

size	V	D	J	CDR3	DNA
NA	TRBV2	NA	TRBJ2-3	CASRLLAHTDTQYF	TGTGCCAGCAGGCTCCTAGCTCACACAGATACGCAGTATTTT
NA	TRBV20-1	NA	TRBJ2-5	CSARLKETQYF	TGCAGTGCTAGGTTGAAAGAGACCCAGTACTTC
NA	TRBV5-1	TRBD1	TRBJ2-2	CASSPMGTDGELFF	TGCGCCAGCAGCCCAATGGGGACAGACGGGGAGCTGTTTTTT
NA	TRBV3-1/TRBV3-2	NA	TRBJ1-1	CASSQYPGTEAFF	TGTGCCAGCAGCCAATATCCGGGCACTGAAGCTTTCTTT
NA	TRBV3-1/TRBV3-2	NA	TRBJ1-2	CASSPSRSGNGYTF	TGTGCCAGCAGCCCTAGCAGGTCAGGGAATGGCTACACCTTC
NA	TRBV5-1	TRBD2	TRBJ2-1	CASSQGLARNNEQFF	TGCGCCAGCAGCCAGGGACTAGCGAGAAACAATGAGCAGTTCTTC
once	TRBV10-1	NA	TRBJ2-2	CASSEVAGTTANTGELFF	TGCGCCAGCAGTGAAGTGGCTGGGACAACTGCGAACACCGGGGAGCTGTTTTTT
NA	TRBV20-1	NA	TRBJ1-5	CSARDLGAQHF	TGCAGTGCTAGAGATCTGGGGGCCCAGCATTTT
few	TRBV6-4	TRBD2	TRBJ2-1	CASSPTSGSHNEQFF	TGTGCCAGCAGTCCGACTAGCGGGAGCCACAATGAGCAGTTCTTC
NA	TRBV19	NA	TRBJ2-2	CASTTSGGRTGELFF	TGTGCCAGTACCACATCGGGGGGCAGGACCGGGGAGCTGTTTTTT
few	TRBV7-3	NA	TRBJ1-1	CASSYWGNTEAFF	TGTGCCAGCAGCTATTGGGGGAACACTGAAGCTTTCTTT
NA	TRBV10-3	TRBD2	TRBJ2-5	CAISGGRETQETQYF	TGTGCCATCAGTGGCGGGAGGGAGACTCAAGAGACCCAGTACTTC
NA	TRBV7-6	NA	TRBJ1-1	CASSLAWGVNTEAFF	TGTGCCAGCAGCTTAGCTTGGGGCGTGAACACTGAAGCTTTCTTT
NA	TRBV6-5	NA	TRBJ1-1	CASHGTGNTEAFF	TGTGCCAGCCACGGTACGGGGAACACTGAAGCTTTCTTT
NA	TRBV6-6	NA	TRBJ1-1	CASSYRHPNTEAFF	TGTGCCAGCAGTTATCGTCACCCGAACACTGAAGCTTTCTTT
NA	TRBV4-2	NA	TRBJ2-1	CASSQDSMSGPYNEQFF	TGTGCCAGCAGCCAAGATTCTATGTCGGGTCCCTACAATGAGCAGTTCTTC
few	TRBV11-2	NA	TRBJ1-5	CASSLGWSNQPQHF	TGTGCCAGCAGCTTAGGGTGGAGCAATCAGCCCCAGCATTTT
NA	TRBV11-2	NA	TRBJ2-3	CASSYLRADTQYF	TGTGCCAGCAGCTATTTGCGGGCAGATACGCAGTATTTT
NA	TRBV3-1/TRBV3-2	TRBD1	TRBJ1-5	CASSQTGGGPQHF	TGTGCCAGCAGCCAGACAGGGGGTGGGCCCCAGCATTTT
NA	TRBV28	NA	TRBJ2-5	CASSSLDTETQYF	TGTGCCAGCAGTTCATTGGATACGGAGACCCAGTACTTC
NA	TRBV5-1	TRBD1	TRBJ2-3	CASSLGQGPTDTQYF	TGCGCCAGCAGCTTGGGACAGGGGCCCACAGATACGCAGTATTTT